What follows describes a single T cell receptor (beta chain). Many counts were recorded for this clonotype. Its antigen specificity is not known. The sample holds no much larger clone one base away, and base qualities are not on file. In the paper's terms, the time point label means: patch test 1, 2 weeks after DPC sensitization. In the paper's terms, the treatment or condition label means: therapeutic diphenylcyclopropenone sensitization with weekly scalp DPC. At every patch-test visit, the blood draw took place before the patch test was put on. Patients were considered eligible if aged 18 to 70, diagnosed with alopecia and deemed suitable for DPC therapy, and patients were excluded if pregnant. Total RNA was extracted from unfractionated whole blood collected in Tempus Blood RNA tubes. The sample is drawn from a study of human T cells and chemical hapten exposure (dated by TCRdb to the early 2020s). Context from the whole study: For sensitization, 2% DPC in acetone was applied to a 2 cm by 2 cm area of upper inner arm skin. Libraries were pooled for sequencing, and per-sample TCR yields varied mainly because of small differences in library volumes within the pool. The patient cohort, mostly female, included alopecia areata with under or over 50% scalp involvement, alopecia totalis and alopecia universalis. About 27 alopecia patients gave blood for TCR sequencing at one to four time points (pre-sensitization, 2, 6 and 24 weeks). The study tracked peripheral blood TCR repertoire changes in vivo during primary and secondary sensitization to the hapten diphenylcyclopropenone (DPC) in alopecia patients. Blood samples were taken from patients before sensitization (week 0) and then at 2, 6 and about 24 weeks after DPC sensitization. Patch testing was done on the upper back using Finn chambers containing 0.01% DPC, and results were scored after 6 days according to International Contact Dermatitis Research Group standards. Throughout the study period of around 25 weeks, patients also received therapeutic DPC doses to the scalp every week.

Results and caveats for the whole study, not just this receptor: A positive correlation was found between the number of PT1 expanded TCRs and patch test score, with significance reached at thresholds 8, 16 and 32 but not 4. Because every patient had alopecia, a presumed autoimmune disease, the patients' immune response might differ from that of healthy individuals. Repeated subsampling changed both the strength of the expansion versus patch-test correlation and the threshold at which the correlation became significant. Significantly more large CDR3 similarity clusters were formed by expanded TCRs than by pre-sensitization or healthy control sets, consistent with antigen-driven responses. DPC sensitization did not change the number of TCRs with a frequency above 1 in 1000, and there was no evidence of changes in global repertoire structure.

The CDR3, cysteine through phenylalanine, is 15 amino acids long. Only the CDR3 region is kept as DNA, spanning 45 bases read in frame from base 1. The V and J ends are trimmed by 1 base and 9 bases, leaving 17 bases between them. In the germline V gene, CDR1 corresponds to SGDLS and CDR2 to YYNGEE. To prepare the library, RACE was applied. Sequencing took place on a NextSeq 500. Library preparation attached unique molecular identifiers to individual cDNA molecules for quantitative, reproducible TCR counting. For every blood RNA sample, sequencing covered both the TCR alpha and TCR beta chains. Concerning the study's data processing: A median of about 100,000 TCRs per sample was observed, with a range of about 23,224 to 690,600. V, J and CDR3 annotation of the TCR reads was carried out using the Decombinator software suite. Every sample was subsampled to the same number of TCRs (28,000) for the PS versus PT1 abundance plots. TCRs were defined as expanded if absent before sensitization and observed at least eight times at the 2-week time point. TCRdb itself trimmed the public reads at Q25 with fastp, ran MiXCR and retained productive beta chains. When rows share a CDR3 protein, they turn into one entry using the most common DNA and genes. Clone size and V and J calls follow TCRdb, not the original study. In this sample the table shows around 50,000 distinct CDR3 sequences, 9.3% of which occur a single time. The biggest ten clones account for more than 10% of the sample.

Sequencing used whole blood, obtained in connection with sensitization to the hapten diphenylcyclopropenone (DPC). Rearrangement joined TRBV9 to TRBJ2-1; TRBD2 is possibly the D segment (5 matching bases). The clonotype was recovered from a woman between 40 and 50 years old with alopecia areata. Some clones in this sample may be carry-over from other donors' samples. At the DNA level, the sequence is TGTGCCAGCAGCGTAAGAGGGCAGGAAGTTAGTGAGCAGTTCTTC. Its translation reads: CASSVRGQEVSEQFF.